A single sample gave rise to the 25 T cell receptor beta chains below, sequenced in a study of glioma-infiltrating T cells after dendritic cell vaccination. Generated by immunoSEQ multiplex PCR, the TCRdb table keeps only in-frame clones and is missing some. The table records roughly 100,000 clones, 75% to 85% of them present only once. The specimen comprised blood, sampled before dendritic cell vaccination. The source is a human donor with glioblastoma.

This clone was detected only a few times. V usage is TRBV6-5 and J usage is TRBJ2-3; 8 bases map to TRBD1. The CDR3 length is 14 residues. The V segment lost 6 bases and the J segment 5 bases; nucleotides outside the gene matches: 7. Per germline, CDR1 MNHEY and CDR2 SVGAGI. The CDR3 spells CASRIRGLGDTQYF. The CDR3 DNA sequence: TGTGCCAGCAGAATCAGGGGGCTGGGAGATACGCAGTATTTT.

With regard to this clone: The germline gene is not matched at one end of the junction; a read error may be the cause. V is TRBV7-7 and J is TRBJ2-2; a possible D gene is TRBD1 (5 bases). CDR3 length: 14 amino acids. Germline CDR1 and CDR2: SSHAT and FNYEAQ (reference sequence). CDR3 in DNA: TGTGCTAGCAGCTTAGGAAGGGGCGCCGGGGAGCTGTTTTTT. Protein sequence: CASSLGRGAGELFF.

The V gene is TRBV19, the J gene TRBJ2-2; 8 bases map to TRBD2. Germline values: CDR1 LNHDA, CDR2 SQIVND (reference sequence). This CDR3 is built from 16 residues. V trimming: 4 bases; J trimming: 2 bases; junction bases outside the gene matches: 6. CDR3 protein: CASSSDSGVNTGELFF. Written as DNA, the CDR3 is TGTGCCAGTAGTAGCGATAGCGGGGTAAACACCGGGGAGCTGTTTTTT.

For the CDR3, the DNA is TGCAGCGTTGAAGAACGACAGGGGCTGCTCTCTGGGGCCAACGTCCTGACTTTC. This translates into CSVEERQGLLSGANVLTF. The V and J genes are TRBV29-1 and TRBJ2-6; 8 bases match TRBD1. The germline V gene has CDR1 SQVTM and CDR2 ANQGSEA. The CDR3 is made up of 18 amino acids. The V and J ends lost 0 bases and 0 bases, in that order; junction bases with no gene match: 7.

In this sample, this clone turned up a few times. The CDR3 coding sequence is TGCGCCAGCAGCAGGGACAGTCAAGAGACCCAGTACTTC. It yields the protein CASSRDSQETQYF. The chain has TRBV5-1 and TRBJ2-5; 7 bases align to TRBD1. V shed 4 bases, J shed 2 bases, and the junction held 2 bases outside the gene matches. Germline V gene data show CDR1 as SGHRS and CDR2 as YFSETQ. The length of the CDR3 is 13 residues.

The chain is built from TRBV6-4 and TRBJ2-1; 9 bases are a match to TRBD1. J was trimmed by 6 bases and V by 8 bases; bases with no gene match: 5. In germline, CDR1 is MRHNA, CDR2 SNTAGT. The CDR3 totals 13 residues. For the CDR3, the DNA is TGTGCCAGCGCTTCGACAGGGGGCAATGAGCAGTTCTTC. This encodes CASASTGGNEQFF.

The chain is built from TRBV27 and TRBJ2-7, with D possibly being TRBD2 (6 bases). The CDR3 has 13 residues. Germline CDR1 and CDR2: MNHEY and SMNVEV (reference sequence). V was clipped by 5 bases and J by 9 bases, with 17 bases between them. The CDR3 nucleotides are TGTGCCAGCAGTCCCGCAGACCACGGGGGGCAGTACTTC. Translated, it gives CASSPADHGGQYF.

The chain joins TRBV6-5 to TRBJ2-3; 7 bases are a match to TRBD2. This CDR3 comprises 15 residues. Trimming removed 2 bases from V and 6 bases from J; junction bases left unmatched: 8. The V gene's germline CDR1 is MNHEY and CDR2 SVGAGI. CDR3: CASSYPSGRGDTQYF. The CDR3 DNA sequence: TGTGCCAGCAGTTACCCTAGCGGCCGAGGGGATACGCAGTATTTT.

The V call is TRBV19, the J call TRBJ2-1; D perhaps matches TRBD2 (6 bases). Germline V CDR1 and CDR2: LNHDA, SQIVND (reference sequence). The CDR3 runs 13 residues. The ends were cut back, 4 bases at V and 7 bases at J, with 11 bases in the middle. CDR3 loop: CASSTLARNEQFF. As DNA, the CDR3 is TGTGCCAGTAGTACGCTAGCGCGGAATGAGCAGTTCTTC.

The chain links TRBV4-1 to TRBJ1-1; perhaps TRBD1 as D (6 bases). The germline V gene has CDR1 MGHRA and CDR2 YSYEKL. Trimming pared 0 bases from V and 4 bases from J, leaving 15 bases between. This CDR3 comprises 16 residues. CDR3: CASSQDQNRVITEAFF. The CDR3 bases are TGCGCCAGCAGCCAAGATCAAAACAGGGTTATCACTGAAGCTTTCTTT.

The gene calls are TRBV7-2 and TRBJ1-1; 8 nucleotides align to TRBD1. CDR1 is SGHTA and CDR2 is FQGNSA in the germline V gene. The CDR3 is made up of 16 amino acids. J lost 1 base, V lost 2 bases, and 6 bases had no gene match. The CDR3 here is CASSLRTGSGNTEAFF. The CDR3, as DNA: TGTGCCAGCAGCTTAAGGACAGGGAGCGGGAACACTGAAGCTTTCTTT.

CDR3 residues: CATRTTEETQYF. In DNA form, the CDR3 reads TGTGCCACTAGGACTACGGAAGAGACCCAGTACTTC. The chain joins TRBV19 to TRBJ2-5; TRBD2 might be the D (6 bases). In germline, CDR1 is LNHDA, CDR2 SQIVND (reference sequence). The CDR3 has 12 amino acids. Trimming removed 10 bases at V and 3 bases at J, with 12 bases between.

The J gene is TRBJ2-3, the V gene TRBV6-4; 9 bases are a match to TRBD2. There are 14 residues in the CDR3. Germline V gives CDR1 MRHNA, CDR2 SNTAGT. V shed 6 bases, J shed 2 bases, and the junction held 3 bases outside the gene matches. This CDR3 reads CASSQRGVTDTQYF. CDR3 nucleotides: TGTGCCAGCAGCCAGCGGGGGGTCACAGATACGCAGTATTTT.

Here the CDR3 DNA reads TGTGCCAGCAGTTCGGACACCCTCTATGGCTACACCTTC. Amino acid sequence: CASSSDTLYGYTF. The chain is built from TRBV6-6 and TRBJ1-2; D is perhaps TRBD1 (5 bases). Trimming stripped 4 bases from V and 4 bases from J, with 10 bases between. This CDR3 contains 13 residues. The germline V gene encodes CDR1 MNHNY and CDR2 SVGAGI (reference sequence).

This chain uses TRBV5-6 with TRBJ1-2, with 9 positions matching TRBD1. This CDR3 has 14 residues. Germline-derived CDR1 and CDR2 are SGHDT and YYEEEE. Trimming removed 3 bases from V and 4 bases from J; junction bases left unmatched: 4. CDR3 nucleotide sequence: TGTGCCAGCAGCTCGACAGGGGGGGGCTATGGCTACACCTTC. Amino acid sequence: CASSSTGGGYGYTF.

This clone was found once. The genes are TRBV7-8 and TRBJ2-2; the D gene is possibly TRBD1 (6 bases). The CDR3 sequence is 12 residues long. Germline loops: CDR1 SGHVS, CDR2 FQNEAQ. V lost 9 bases and J lost 2, with 7 bases in between. CDR3 sequence: CARQGNTGELFF. The CDR3 DNA is TGTGCCAGACAGGGTAACACCGGGGAGCTGTTTTTT.

The chain joins TRBV9 to TRBJ2-1, with 16 bases matching TRBD2. The CDR3 spans 19 residues. The germline gives CDR1 SGDLS, CDR2 YYNGEE. Losses at the gene ends were 4 bases for V and 8 bases for J; bases not matched to a gene: 15. The CDR3 region is CASSRSGTSGGARRYEQFF. CDR3 DNA sequence: TGTGCCAGCAGCAGATCCGGGACTAGCGGGGGGGCGCGTAGGTATGAGCAGTTCTTC.

The chain is built from TRBV11-3 and TRBJ2-7, with 7 bases fitting TRBD2. The CDR3 is made up of 15 amino acids. Trimming took 1 base from V and 3 from J; bases not matched to a gene: 6. The germline CDR1 and CDR2 sequences are SGHNT and YENEEA. The CDR3 protein is CASSLGIGEGYEQYF. The CDR3 DNA sequence: TGTGCCAGCAGCTTAGGTATCGGGGAGGGCTACGAGCAGTACTTC.

This chain links TRBV5-6 with TRBJ1-4; a weak D match, TRBD1 (6 bases). Trimming shortened V by 7 bases and J by 7 bases, and 20 bases separated the two germline ends. The CDR3 sequence is 15 residues long. Germline CDR1 and CDR2: SGHDT and YYEEEE. The CDR3 loop reads CASSEGGVLSEKLFF. CDR3 bases: TGTGCCAGCTCGGAGGGGGGGGTCTTAAGTGAAAAACTGTTTTTT.

The chain links TRBV5-6 to TRBJ2-7, with 8 positions matching TRBD1. From germline, CDR1 is SGHDT and CDR2 YYEEEE. CDR3 length: 16 amino acids. V lost 2 bases to trimming and J lost 1 base; unmatched junction nucleotides: 8. This CDR3 is CASSFIDRGNSYEQYF. In nucleotides, the CDR3 is TGTGCCAGCAGCTTCATTGACAGGGGCAATTCCTACGAGCAGTACTTC.

A few counts support this clone. The rearrangement uses TRBV4-3 and TRBJ2-3; D is ambiguous. Deletions cut 7 bases from V and 2 bases from J, with 13 bases between. The germline V gene encodes CDR1 LGHNA and CDR2 YSLEER. The CDR3 is made up of 14 amino acids. The DNA of the CDR3 is TGCGCCAGCACCGCCGACTTGCACACAGATACGCAGTATTTT. This translates into CASTADLHTDTQYF.

The chain employs TRBV6-6 and TRBJ2-2; D uncertain. The V gene lost 6 bases and the J gene lost 7 bases, with 12 bases spanning the gap. CDR1 and CDR2 from the germline V gene are MNHNY and SVGAGI (reference sequence). This CDR3 spans 13 amino acids. As DNA, the CDR3 is TGTGCCAGCAGATACGGCTCTGGCGGGGAGCTGTTTTTT. Protein sequence: CASRYGSGGELFF.

This clone was counted a single time. The rearrangement uses TRBV5-1 and TRBJ1-4; TRBD1 matches at 9 bases. The CDR3 length is 15 residues. Trimming removed 0 bases from V and 7 bases from J; junction bases left unmatched: 4. Germline lookup yields CDR1 SGHRS and CDR2 YFSETQ. CDR3 coding DNA: TGCGCCAGCAGCTTGGGGAGGACAGGGGCTGAAAAACTGTTTTTT. Residues: CASSLGRTGAEKLFF.

The V and J genes are TRBV7-8 and TRBJ1-6; 7 positions agree with TRBD1. V shed 3 bases and J 11 bases; nucleotides not matched to a gene: 16. The CDR3 covers 17 residues. The germline V gene encodes CDR1 SGHVS and CDR2 FQNEAQ. Written as DNA, the CDR3 is TGTGCCAGCAGCTTTCCCGCCGAACAGGGGTCTAGTACACCCCTCCACTTT. It codes for CASSFPAEQGSSTPLHF.

This chain joins TRBV11-2 and TRBJ1-2, with a tentative D call TRBD1 (6 bases). The CDR3 extends over 15 amino acids. The germline V gene encodes CDR1 SGHAT and CDR2 FQNNGV. The germline V and J ends were trimmed by 5 bases and 5 bases, with 18 bases remaining between them. The DNA of the CDR3 is TGTGCCAGCAGCCCCTCGACAGGTTTTAGGTATGGCTACACCTTC. Protein: CASSPSTGFRYGYTF.